This entry features one TCR beta chain sequence. Its antigen is unknown. Data came from immunoSEQ multiplex PCR; TCRdb stores just in-frame clones and leaves some out. This table has almost 750,000 clones, approximately 77% appearing once. The V gene's germline CDR1 is SGHRS and CDR2 YFSETQ. V lost 0 bases and J 2 bases, leaving 12 bases between the germline ends. This CDR3 comprises 16 residues. This sample is part of a study of shared clonotypes between healthy human individuals. General study points: Among non-shared clonotypes, generation probabilities were lower than among those shared by all four donors.

Source material: memory CD4+ T cells sorted from blood. This sample's subset: CD45RA-negative fraction. This rearrangement joins TRBV5-1 to TRBJ2-1; a possible D gene is TRBD2 (5 bases). The receptor was derived from a woman in her 30s in good health. The CDR3 nucleotides read TGCGCCAGCAGCTTGGGCCCGGGAACGCCCTACAATGAGCAGTTCTTC. Its translation is CASSLGPGTPYNEQFF.